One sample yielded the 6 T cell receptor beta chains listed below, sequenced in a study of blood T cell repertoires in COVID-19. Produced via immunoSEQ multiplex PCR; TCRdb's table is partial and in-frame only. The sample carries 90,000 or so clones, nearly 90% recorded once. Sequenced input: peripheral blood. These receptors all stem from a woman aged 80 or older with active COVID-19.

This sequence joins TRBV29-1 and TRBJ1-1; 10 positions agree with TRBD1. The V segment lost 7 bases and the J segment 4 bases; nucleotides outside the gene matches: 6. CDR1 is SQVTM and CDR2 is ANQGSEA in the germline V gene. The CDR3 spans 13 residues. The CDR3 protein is CSGDRGHRTEAFF. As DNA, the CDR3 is TGCAGCGGGGACAGGGGACACCGCACTGAAGCTTTCTTT.

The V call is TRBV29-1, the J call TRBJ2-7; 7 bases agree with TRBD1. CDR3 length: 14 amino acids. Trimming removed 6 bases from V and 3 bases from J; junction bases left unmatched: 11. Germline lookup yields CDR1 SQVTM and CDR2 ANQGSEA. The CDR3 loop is CSVNHRDSNYEQYF. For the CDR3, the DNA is TGCAGCGTCAACCACCGGGACAGCAACTACGAGCAGTACTTC.

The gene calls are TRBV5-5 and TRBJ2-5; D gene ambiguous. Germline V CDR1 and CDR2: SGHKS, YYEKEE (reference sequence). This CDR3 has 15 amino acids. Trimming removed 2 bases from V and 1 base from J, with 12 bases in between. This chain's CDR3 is CASSFQSAAQETQYF. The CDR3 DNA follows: TGTGCCAGCAGCTTTCAAAGCGCCGCCCAAGAGACCCAGTACTTC. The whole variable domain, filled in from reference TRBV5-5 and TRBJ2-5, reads DAGVTQSPTHLIKTRGQQVTLRCSPISGHKSVSWYQQVLGQGPQFIFQYYEKEERGRGNFPDRFSARQFPNYSSELNVNALLLGDSALYLCASSFQSAAQETQYFGPGTRLLVL.

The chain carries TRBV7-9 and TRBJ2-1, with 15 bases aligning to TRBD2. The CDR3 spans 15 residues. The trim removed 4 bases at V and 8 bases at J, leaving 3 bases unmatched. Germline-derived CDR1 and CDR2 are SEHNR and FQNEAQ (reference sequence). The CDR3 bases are TGTGCCAGCAGCTGGGGACTAGCGGGAGGTGATGAGCAGTTCTTC. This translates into CASSWGLAGGDEQFF.

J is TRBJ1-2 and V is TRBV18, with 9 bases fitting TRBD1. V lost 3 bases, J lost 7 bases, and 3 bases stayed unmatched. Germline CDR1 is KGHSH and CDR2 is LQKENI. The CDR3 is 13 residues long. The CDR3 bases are TGTGCCAGCTCACCCTCGGACAGGGGTGGCTACACCTTC. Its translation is CASSPSDRGGYTF.

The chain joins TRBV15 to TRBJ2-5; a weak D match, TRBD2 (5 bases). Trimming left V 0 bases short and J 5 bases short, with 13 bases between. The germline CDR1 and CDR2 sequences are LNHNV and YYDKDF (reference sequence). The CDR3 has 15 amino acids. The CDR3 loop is CATSREVGWEETQYF. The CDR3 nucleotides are TGTGCCACCAGCAGAGAGGTGGGTTGGGAGGAGACCCAGTACTTC.